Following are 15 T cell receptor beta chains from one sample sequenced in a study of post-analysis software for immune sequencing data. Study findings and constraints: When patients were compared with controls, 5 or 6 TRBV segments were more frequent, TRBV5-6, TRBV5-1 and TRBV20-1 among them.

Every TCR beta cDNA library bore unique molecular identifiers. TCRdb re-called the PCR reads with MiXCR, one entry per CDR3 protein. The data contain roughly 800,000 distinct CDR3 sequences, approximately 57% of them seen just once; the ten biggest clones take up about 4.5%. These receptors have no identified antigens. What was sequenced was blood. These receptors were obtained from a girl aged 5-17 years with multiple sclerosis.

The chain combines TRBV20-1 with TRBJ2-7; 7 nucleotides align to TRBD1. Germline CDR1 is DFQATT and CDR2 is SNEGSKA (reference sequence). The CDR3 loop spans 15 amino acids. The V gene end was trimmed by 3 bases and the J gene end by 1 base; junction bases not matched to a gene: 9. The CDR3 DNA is TGCAGTGCTAGCCCTTACGGGACAGTTTCCTACGAGCAGTACTTC. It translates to CSASPYGTVSYEQYF.

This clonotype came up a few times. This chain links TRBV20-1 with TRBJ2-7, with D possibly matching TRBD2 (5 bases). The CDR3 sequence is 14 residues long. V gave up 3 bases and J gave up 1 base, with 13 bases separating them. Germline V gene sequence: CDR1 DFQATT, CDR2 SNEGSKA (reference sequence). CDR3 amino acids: CSARGLSESYEQYF. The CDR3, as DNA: TGCAGTGCTAGGGGCCTTAGCGAATCCTACGAGCAGTACTTC.

DNA for the CDR3: TGCAGTGCTAGTGACAGGGGTCGGGAAGAGACCCAGTACTTC. Translated: CSASDRGREETQYF. The V gene is TRBV20-1, the J gene TRBJ2-5; 8 bases match TRBD1. The ends lost 3 bases at V and 3 bases at J; junction bases unmatched: 6. CDR3 length equals 14 residues. Germline-derived CDR1 and CDR2 are DFQATT and SNEGSKA (reference sequence).

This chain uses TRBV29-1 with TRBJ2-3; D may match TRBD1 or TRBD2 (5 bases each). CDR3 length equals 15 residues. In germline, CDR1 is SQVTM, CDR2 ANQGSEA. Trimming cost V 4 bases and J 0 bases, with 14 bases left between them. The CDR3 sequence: CSVVPPGTSTDTQYF. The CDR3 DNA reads TGCAGCGTTGTTCCGCCAGGGACGAGCACAGATACGCAGTATTTT.

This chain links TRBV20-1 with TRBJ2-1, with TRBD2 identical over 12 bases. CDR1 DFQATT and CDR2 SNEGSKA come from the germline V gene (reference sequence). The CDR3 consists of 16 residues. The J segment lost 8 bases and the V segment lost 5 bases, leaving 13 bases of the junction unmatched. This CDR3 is CSALQTSGSIRHEQFF. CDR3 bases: TGCAGTGCTCTCCAGACTAGCGGGAGTATCCGGCATGAGCAGTTCTTC.

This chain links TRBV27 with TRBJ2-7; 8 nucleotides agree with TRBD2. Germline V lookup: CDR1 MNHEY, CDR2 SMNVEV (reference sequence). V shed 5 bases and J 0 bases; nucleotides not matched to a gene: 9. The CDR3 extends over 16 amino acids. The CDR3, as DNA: TGTGCCAGCAGTCTCTCGAGCGGGGGCCACTCCTACGAGCAGTACTTC. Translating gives CASSLSSGGHSYEQYF.

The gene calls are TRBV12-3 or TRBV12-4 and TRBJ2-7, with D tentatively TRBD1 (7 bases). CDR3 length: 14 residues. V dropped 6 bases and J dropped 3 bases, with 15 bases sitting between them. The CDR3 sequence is CASRSTGRGYEQYF. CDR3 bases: TGTGCCAGCAGATCGACAGGGCGGGGCTACGAGCAGTACTTC.

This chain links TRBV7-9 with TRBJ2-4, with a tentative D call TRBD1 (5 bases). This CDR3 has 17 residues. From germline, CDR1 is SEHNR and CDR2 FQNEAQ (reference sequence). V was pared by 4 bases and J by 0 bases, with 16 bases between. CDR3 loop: CASSYSQGILAKNIQYF. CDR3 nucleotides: TGTGCCAGCAGCTATTCCCAGGGCATACTAGCCAAAAACATTCAGTACTTC.

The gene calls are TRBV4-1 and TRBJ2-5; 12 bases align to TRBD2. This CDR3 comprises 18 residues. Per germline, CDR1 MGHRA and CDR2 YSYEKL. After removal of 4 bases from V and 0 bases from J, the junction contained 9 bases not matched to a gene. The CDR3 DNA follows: TGCGCCAGCAGCCCACCTAGCGGGAGGGCTAATGACCAAGAGACCCAGTACTTC. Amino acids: CASSPPSGRANDQETQYF.

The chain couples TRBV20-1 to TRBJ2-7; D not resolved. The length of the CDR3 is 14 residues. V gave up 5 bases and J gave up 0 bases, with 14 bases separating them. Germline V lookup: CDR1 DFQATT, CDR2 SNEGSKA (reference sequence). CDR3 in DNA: TGCAGTGCTGGCCGCAGCAGTACCTCCTACGAGCAGTACTTC. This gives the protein CSAGRSSTSYEQYF.

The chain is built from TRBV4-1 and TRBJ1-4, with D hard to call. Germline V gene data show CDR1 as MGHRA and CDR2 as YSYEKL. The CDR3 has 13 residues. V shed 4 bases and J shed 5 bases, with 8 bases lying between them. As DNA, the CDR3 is TGCGCCAGCAGCCTAACGTGGAATGAAAAACTGTTTTTT. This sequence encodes CASSLTWNEKLFF.

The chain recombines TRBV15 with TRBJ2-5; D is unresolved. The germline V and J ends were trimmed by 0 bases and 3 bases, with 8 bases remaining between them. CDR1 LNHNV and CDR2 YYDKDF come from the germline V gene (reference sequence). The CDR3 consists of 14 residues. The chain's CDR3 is CATSREASEETQYF. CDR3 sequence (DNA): TGTGCCACCAGCAGAGAGGCTAGTGAAGAGACCCAGTACTTC.

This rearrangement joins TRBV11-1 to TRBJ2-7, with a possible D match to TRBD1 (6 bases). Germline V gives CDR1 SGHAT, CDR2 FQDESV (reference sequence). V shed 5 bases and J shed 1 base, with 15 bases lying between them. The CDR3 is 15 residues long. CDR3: CASSPRGRGSYEQYF. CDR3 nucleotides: TGTGCCAGCAGCCCCCGTGGCAGGGGATCCTACGAGCAGTACTTC.

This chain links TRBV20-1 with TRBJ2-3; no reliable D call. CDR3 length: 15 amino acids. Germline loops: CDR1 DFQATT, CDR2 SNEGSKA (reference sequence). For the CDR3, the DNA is TGCAGCTCCCCCAAGGGTCGTCCACTCACAGATACGCAGTATTTT. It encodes CSSPKGRPLTDTQYF.

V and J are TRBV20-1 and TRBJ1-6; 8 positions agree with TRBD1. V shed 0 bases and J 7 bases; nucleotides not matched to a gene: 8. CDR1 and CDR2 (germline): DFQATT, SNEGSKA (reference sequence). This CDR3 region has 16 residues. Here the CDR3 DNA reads TGCAGTGCTAGAGATTCCCAGGGGGCGCCGAATTCACCCCTCCACTTT. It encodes CSARDSQGAPNSPLHF.